Listed here is a single T cell receptor (beta chain). The target antigen is unknown. Other DNA sequences in the sample encode the same CDR3. This sample was taken from a study of cytomegalovirus exposure and HLA in healthy donors. Overall study context: Earlier work reported roughly 120 million unique TCR beta sequences from 150 million to 200 million T cells.

The trim removed 4 bases at V and 6 bases at J, leaving 2 bases unmatched. The V gene's germline CDR1 is MGHRA and CDR2 YSYEKL. The CDR3 spans 14 residues. Study-level findings and limits: Later analysis revealed greater clonal expansion in HLA-associated TCR beta chains than in equally common others. In a later analysis, productive TCRs from donors in an Asian-associated ancestry cluster reportedly carried fewer N-insertions than the cohort mean. Presence/absence comparisons presumed near-even sequencing depth among donors.

A multiplex PCR was run with 60 Vbeta primers and 13 Jbeta primers. Sequencing used immunoSEQ multiplex PCR; TCRdb keeps in-frame clones, though not all of them. The sample carries roughly 160,000 clones, roughly 79% recorded once. This TCR came from a woman aged 45-65 years in good health and CMV-seropositive. J is TRBJ1-4 and V is TRBV4-1; TRBD1 matches at 10 bases. The sequencing input was PBMCs. The CDR3 DNA reads TGCGCCAGCAGCCTCGGGACAGGGGATGAAAAACTGTTTTTT. As protein: CASSLGTGDEKLFF.